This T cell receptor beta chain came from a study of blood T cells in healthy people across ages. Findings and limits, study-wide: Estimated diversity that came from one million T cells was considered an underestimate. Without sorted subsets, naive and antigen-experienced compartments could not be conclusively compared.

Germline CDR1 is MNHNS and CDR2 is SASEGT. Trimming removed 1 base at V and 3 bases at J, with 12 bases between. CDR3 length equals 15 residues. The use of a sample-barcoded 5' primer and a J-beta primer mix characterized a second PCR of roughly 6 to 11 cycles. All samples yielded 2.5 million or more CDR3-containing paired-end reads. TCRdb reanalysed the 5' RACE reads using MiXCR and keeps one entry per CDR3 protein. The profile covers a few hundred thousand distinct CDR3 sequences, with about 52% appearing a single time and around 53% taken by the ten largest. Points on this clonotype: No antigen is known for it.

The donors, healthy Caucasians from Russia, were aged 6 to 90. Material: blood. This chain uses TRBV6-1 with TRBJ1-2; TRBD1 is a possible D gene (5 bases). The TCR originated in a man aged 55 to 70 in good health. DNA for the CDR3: TGTGCCAGCAGTGAAGGGCTCAGCAGGGACTATGGCTACACCTTC. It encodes CASSEGLSRDYGYTF.